Listed here are 11 T cell receptor beta chains from one sample, sequenced in a study of shared clonotypes between healthy human individuals. TCRdb's copy holds only in-frame clones and misses some; the assay was immunoSEQ multiplex PCR. Of roughly 720,000 clones in the sample, about 90% were seen once. Sample: memory CD8+ T cells from PBMCs. This sample's subset: CD45RO+ cells pooled with CCR7-negative TemRA cells. Receptor source: a man between 18 and 35 years old in good health. Some clones in this sample may be carry-over from other donors' samples.

The chain links TRBV25-1 to TRBJ1-2, with 10 bases matching TRBD1. CDR3 length: 16 residues. Germline CDR1 is MGHDK and CDR2 is SYGVNS. V lost 7 bases to trimming and J lost 0 bases; unmatched junction nucleotides: 8. CDR3 loop: CASTGTGDSSNYGYTF. Written as DNA, the CDR3 is TGTGCCAGCACCGGGACAGGGGACTCCTCTAACTATGGCTACACCTTC.

This sequence joins TRBV5-6 and TRBJ1-2; TRBD1 matches 10 bases. The CDR3 covers 16 residues. Germline CDR1 is SGHDT and CDR2 is YYEEEE. V shed 4 bases, J shed 8 bases, and the junction held 14 bases outside the gene matches. CDR3 region: CASSLNRQGARGGYTF. DNA of the CDR3: TGTGCCAGCAGCCTCAACCGACAGGGGGCGAGAGGAGGCTACACCTTC.

A note on this clone: Other nucleotide sequences from this sample produce the same CDR3. V usage is TRBV10-3 and J usage is TRBJ2-3; TRBD1 agrees at 10 bases. With V trimmed by 0 bases and J by 2 bases, 5 bases remained unmatched. CDR1 and CDR2 from the germline V gene are ENHRY and SYGVKD. This CDR3 spans 17 amino acids. The CDR3 spells CAISESSGTGDTDTQYF. The CDR3 DNA follows: TGTGCCATCAGTGAGTCCTCCGGGACAGGGGACACAGATACGCAGTATTTT.

CDR3 sequence reads: CASMEGAFYEQYF. The CDR3 DNA reads as TGTGCCAGCATGGAGGGGGCCTTCTACGAGCAGTACTTC. This chain connects TRBV2 to TRBJ2-5, with D perhaps TRBD1 (7 bases). Judging by the DNA end, TRBJ2-7 fits better; the J call may be wrong. Germline V gene data show CDR1 as SNHLY and CDR2 as FYNNEI. CDR3 length equals 13 residues.

This clone was observed once. This clone may be a read error of a much larger clone one base away. Other DNA sequences in the same sample also yield this CDR3. V usage is TRBV28 and J usage is TRBJ1-1; weak D call: TRBD1 (5 bases). The ends were cut back, 6 bases at V and 1 base at J, with 9 bases in the middle. CDR3 length equals 13 residues. CDR1 is MDHEN and CDR2 is SYDVKM in the germline V gene. This CDR3 is CASSLGGNTEAFF. The CDR3 DNA sequence: TGTGCCAGCAGCCTGGGGGGGAACACTGAAGCTTTCTTT.

V is TRBV11-2 and J is TRBJ2-7, with D possibly TRBD1 on 6 matching bases. CDR1 and CDR2 (germline): SGHAT, FQNNGV. V gave up 1 base and J gave up 3 bases, with 16 bases separating them. The length of the CDR3 is 16 residues. The DNA of the CDR3 is TGTGCCAGCAGCTTAGCATGGGGGCGCCCAATCTACGAGCAGTACTTC. It translates to CASSLAWGRPIYEQYF.

This clone has just one count. This chain links TRBV7-6 with TRBJ1-1; 7 bases are shared with TRBD1. Germline lookup yields CDR1 SGHVS and CDR2 FNYEAQ. V shed 5 bases, J shed 2 bases, and the junction held 8 bases outside the gene matches. The CDR3 is made up of 15 amino acids. CDR3 in amino acids: CASSLGGRANTEAFF. CDR3 coding DNA: TGTGCCAGCAGCCTAGGGGGCAGGGCCAACACTGAAGCTTTCTTT.

The chain uses TRBV28 and TRBJ2-3, with 7 bases that match TRBD2. Germline-derived CDR1 and CDR2 are MDHEN and SYDVKM. V gave up 4 bases and J gave up 5 bases; unmatched junction bases: 6. The CDR3 is 14 amino acids. The chain's CDR3 is CASSSVASGDTQYF. The CDR3, as DNA: TGTGCCAGCAGTTCGGTGGCTAGCGGAGATACGCAGTATTTT.

This clone showed up many times. V gene TRBV28 combines with J gene TRBJ2-7; D gene uncertain. Trimming removed 6 bases from V and 2 bases from J, with 14 bases in between. The CDR3 sequence is 14 residues long. Germline lookup yields CDR1 MDHEN and CDR2 SYDVKM. The CDR3 here is CASRSSRTTYEQYF. The CDR3 nucleotides are TGTGCCAGCAGGTCGAGCAGGACCACCTACGAGCAGTACTTC.

The chain uses TRBV7-9 and TRBJ2-5; D may be TRBD1 (5 bases). Germline V gene sequence: CDR1 SEHNR, CDR2 FQNEAQ (reference sequence). The CDR3 runs to 15 residues. Trimming took off 5 bases at V and 5 bases at J, with 18 bases between the two ends. The CDR3 sequence: CASSALVRAYETQYF. As DNA, the CDR3 is TGTGCCAGCAGCGCTCTTGTCAGGGCGTACGAGACCCAGTACTTC.

V usage is TRBV6-1 and J usage is TRBJ2-5, with 7 positions matching TRBD1. The V segment lost 5 bases and the J segment 6 bases; nucleotides outside the gene matches: 9. The V gene's germline CDR1 is MNHNS and CDR2 SASEGT. This CDR3 contains 14 residues. DNA of the CDR3: TGTGCCAGCAGTCCGCGAGGGGGCAGGAAGACCCAGTACTTC. It yields the protein CASSPRGGRKTQYF.